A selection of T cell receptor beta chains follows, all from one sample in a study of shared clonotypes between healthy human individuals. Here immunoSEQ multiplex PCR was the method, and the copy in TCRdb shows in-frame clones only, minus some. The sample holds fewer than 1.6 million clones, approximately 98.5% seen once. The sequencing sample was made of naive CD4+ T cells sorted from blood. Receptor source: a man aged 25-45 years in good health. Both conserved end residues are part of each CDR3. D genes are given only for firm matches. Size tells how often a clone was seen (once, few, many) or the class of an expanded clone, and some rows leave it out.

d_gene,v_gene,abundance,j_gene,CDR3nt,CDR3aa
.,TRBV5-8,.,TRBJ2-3,TGTGCCAGCAGCTTGGGCAGGACGACCTCGCAGTATTTT,CASSLGRTTSQYF
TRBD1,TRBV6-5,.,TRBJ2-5,TGTGCCAGCAGTTACGAGGGGGCTCGGACCCAGTACTTC,CASSYEGARTQYF
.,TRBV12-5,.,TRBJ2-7,TGTGCTAGTGGTTTTTGTAATGGGGTTACTTCTACGTGTCGCGAGCAGTACTTC,CASGFCNGVTSTCREQYF
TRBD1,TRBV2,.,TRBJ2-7,TGTGCCAGCAGTGTGGACAGGGGGCCTCGGGAGCAGTACTTC,CASSVDRGPREQYF
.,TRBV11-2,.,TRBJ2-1,TGTGCCAGCACCATAGACGGGACTTTTAACAATGAGCAGTTCTTC,CASTIDGTFNNEQFF
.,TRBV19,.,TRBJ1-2,TGTGCCAGTAGTTTGACAGGAAACTATGGCTACACCTTC,CASSLTGNYGYTF
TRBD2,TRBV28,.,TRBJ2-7,TGTGCCAGCAGTCCGCCGGGACTAATTAGCGAGCAGTACTTC,CASSPPGLISEQYF
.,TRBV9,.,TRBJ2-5,TGTGCCAGCAGCGTAGAGCTCCAAGAGACCCAGTACTTC,CASSVELQETQYF
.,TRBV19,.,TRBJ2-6,TGTGCCAGTAGTAATCCGGTATCAGGGGCCAACGTCCTGACTTTC,CASSNPVSGANVLTF
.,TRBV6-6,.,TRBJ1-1,TGTGCCAGCAGTTCGGCCATTCACACTGAAGCTTTCTTT,CASSSAIHTEAFF
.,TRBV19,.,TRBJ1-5,TGTGCCAGTAGTATAGGTCAGGGAACCAATCAGCCCCAGCATTTT,CASSIGQGTNQPQHF
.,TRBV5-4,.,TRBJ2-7,TGTGCCAGCAGCTTGGGTGACGTCGCCTACGAGCAGTACTTC,CASSLGDVAYEQYF
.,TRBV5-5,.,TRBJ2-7,TGTGCCAGCAGCTTGGCCAGACCCTACGAGCAGTACTTC,CASSLARPYEQYF
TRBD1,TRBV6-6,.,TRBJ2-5,TGTGCCAGCGAAACAAGACAGGGTGACGGAGGGACCCAGTACTTC,CASETRQGDGGTQYF
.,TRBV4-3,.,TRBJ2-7,TGCGCCAGCAGCCAAGATCGCCCGGGGCTGCACCTATACGAGCAGTACTTC,CASSQDRPGLHLYEQYF
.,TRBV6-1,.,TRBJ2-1,TGTGCCAGCATTTACCTAGACGGAGGATTAGAGCAGTTCTTC,CASIYLDGGLEQFF
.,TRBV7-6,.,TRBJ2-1,TGTGCCAGCAGCTTGGGCGGGCGTACGGATGAGCAGTTCTTC,CASSLGGRTDEQFF
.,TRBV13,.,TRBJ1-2,TGTGCCAGCAGCTCGATCGGCCGACGGACAACGAGCTATGGCTACACCTTC,CASSSIGRRTTSYGYTF
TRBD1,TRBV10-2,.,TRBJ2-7,TGCGCCAGCAGGGACAGGAGGTACGAGCAGTACTTC,CASRDRRYEQYF
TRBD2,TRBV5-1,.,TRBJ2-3,TGCGCCAGCAGCTTGCTTGGCGGGAGTAGGACAGATACGCAGTATTTT,CASSLLGGSRTDTQYF
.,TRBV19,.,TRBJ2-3,TGTGCCAGTAGTATCCGACGATCCACTAGCACAGATACGCAGTATTTT,CASSIRRSTSTDTQYF
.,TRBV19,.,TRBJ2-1,TGTGCCAGTACCCGGGGTTCCTACAATGAGCAGTTCTTC,CASTRGSYNEQFF
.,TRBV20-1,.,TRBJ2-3,TGCAGTGCTAGGGAGGATACGCAGTATTTT,CSAREDTQYF
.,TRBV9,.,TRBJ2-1,TGTGCCAGCAGCGCAGGGGGGAGGGCGAATGAGCAGTTCTTC,CASSAGGRANEQFF
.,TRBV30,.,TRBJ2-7,TGTGCCTGGAGTGAATCCTACGAGCAGTACTTC,CAWSESYEQYF
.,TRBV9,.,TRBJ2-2,TGTGCCAGCAGCTCGAGACCGGGATCTATGACCGGGGAGCTGTTTTTT,CASSSRPGSMTGELFF
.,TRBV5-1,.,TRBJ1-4,TGCGCCAGCAGCTTGGAGTGGGTCGGGGAAAAACTGTTTTTT,CASSLEWVGEKLFF
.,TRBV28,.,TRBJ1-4,TGTGCCAGCAGTTTGCCCGGACAGCTGAATGAAAAACTGTTTTTT,CASSLPGQLNEKLFF
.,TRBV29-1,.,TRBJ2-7,TGCAGCGCGAATGACATCTACGAGCAGTACTTC,CSANDIYEQYF
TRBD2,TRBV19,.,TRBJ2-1,TGTGCCAGTAAAACGGGGGGAGCCTACAATGAGCAGTTCTTC,CASKTGGAYNEQFF
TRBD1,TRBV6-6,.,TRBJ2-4,TGTGCCAGCAGTACTCCGGGACAGGGCGTTCAGTACTTC,CASSTPGQGVQYF
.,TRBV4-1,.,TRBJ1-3,TGCGCCAGCAGCCAAGATCTGAGCTTCTCTGGAAACACCATATATTTT,CASSQDLSFSGNTIYF
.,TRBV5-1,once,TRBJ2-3,TGCGCCAGCTCTAGGGACAGCACAGATACGCAGTATTTT,CASSRDSTDTQYF
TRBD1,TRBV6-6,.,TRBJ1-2,TGTGCCAGCAGTTCCGCCAGGGGGAACTATGGCTACACCTTC,CASSSARGNYGYTF
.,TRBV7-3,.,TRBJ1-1,TGTGCCAGCAGCTTAGAGCGGATGAACACTGAAGCTTTCTTT,CASSLERMNTEAFF
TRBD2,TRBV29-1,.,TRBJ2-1,TGCAGCTCGCGCCTAGCGGGAGGCTCAGAGCAGTTCTTC,CSSRLAGGSEQFF
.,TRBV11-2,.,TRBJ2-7,TGTGCCAGCAGCTTAATGCCCTGGACAAACTCCTACGAGCAGTACTTC,CASSLMPWTNSYEQYF
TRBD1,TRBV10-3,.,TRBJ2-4,TGTGCCATCAGTGACCAGGACAGGGGCAAAAACATTCAGTACTTC,CAISDQDRGKNIQYF
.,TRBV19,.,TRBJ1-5,TGTGCCAGTAGGGAGAGATCGAGAGGCAATCAGCCCCAGCATTTT,CASRERSRGNQPQHF
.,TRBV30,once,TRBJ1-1,TGTGCCTGGAGTCGCAATACGGGGAACACTGAAGCTTTCTTT,CAWSRNTGNTEAFF
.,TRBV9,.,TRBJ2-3,TGTGCCAGCAGCGTAGAACTATTCACAGATACGCAGTATTTT,CASSVELFTDTQYF
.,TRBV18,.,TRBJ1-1,TGTGCCAGCTCACCACCGGGAGGCCTGACCTTGAACACTGAAGCTTTCTTT,CASSPPGGLTLNTEAFF
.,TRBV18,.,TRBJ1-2,TGTGCCAGCTCACCGGACTCAGTGCCCTATGGCTACACCTTC,CASSPDSVPYGYTF
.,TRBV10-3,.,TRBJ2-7,TGTGCCATCAGTGATGCGGGGTCCTCCTACGAGCAGTACTTC,CAISDAGSSYEQYF
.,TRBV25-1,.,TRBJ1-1,TGTGCCAGCCAAGGAGAGATACAAAGAAACACTGAAGCTTTCTTT,CASQGEIQRNTEAFF
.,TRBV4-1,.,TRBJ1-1,TGCGCCAGCAGCCAAGGGGCTTTGGGCGACACTGAAGCTTTCTTT,CASSQGALGDTEAFF
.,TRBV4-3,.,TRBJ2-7,TGCGCCAGCAGCCAGTCCAGGGCAGGACGATCCTACGAGCAGTACTTC,CASSQSRAGRSYEQYF
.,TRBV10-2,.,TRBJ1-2,TGCGCCAGCAGTGTATCGGGGAACTATGGCTACACCTTC,CASSVSGNYGYTF